The text below deals with one T cell receptor (beta chain). Its antigen is not yet known. Base quality data are lacking; no much larger clone is found one base away. This record belongs to a study of a mutant IDH1 vaccine in newly diagnosed glioma (dated by TCRdb to the early 2020s). Regarding the study in general: Of the roughly 30 treated patients, approximately 60% were male and about 40% were female, and a mean age of around 40 years was recorded. Before enrollment, most patients had been given radiochemotherapy with temozolomide as standard therapy, while the rest had received either radiotherapy alone or temozolomide alone. Six visits were used for peripheral blood collection: V03 (baseline), V05, V07, V10, V12 and V13. For exploratory analyses, approximately 25 treated patients had longitudinal TCRB deep sequencing done wherever samples were available.

Results the study describes overall, beyond this receptor: Vaccine-induced immune responses across multiple MHC alleles were detected in about 93% of patients. The authors stated that sample limitations prevented analyses of patient blood samples from being reproduced. Pseudoprogression appeared unrelated to alterations in the top peripheral T cell clonotypes detected by TCRB sequencing. Selection of PBMC samples for TCRB deep sequencing was based on availability.

The library was built by means of the immunoSEQ multiplex PCR assay. Rearranged TCR beta chain sequences were amplified with the hsTCRB Kit following the manufacturer's protocol. Sequencing of TCRB libraries was carried out on an Illumina MiSeq. Per the authors' processing: The proprietary platform of the kit vendor was used for demultiplexing, trimming and gene mapping. As stored in TCRdb, this immuneACCESS dataset retains in-frame rearrangements with V and J assigned. A fraction of the clones does not appear; measured against another copy, unresolved V genes explain less than half of the discrepancy, and the remainder lacks a known reason. V and J calls and clone size follow that table, whereas D and trimming were derived from the DNA. The sample has approximately 70,000 clones on record, around 85% of them singletons. The ten largest make up approximately 2.6% of the sample. The time point label for this specimen denotes: baseline, week 1 (first vaccination visit). The sample's treatment or condition label, in plain terms: pre-vaccination baseline after standard-of-care therapy. All donors had newly diagnosed IDH1-mutant astrocytomas of WHO grade 3 or 4 that showed loss of nuclear ATRX. The samples were drawn from NOA16, a multicentre, single-arm, open-label phase I trial in Germany that tested a mutant IDH1 peptide vaccine in humans for the first time. For immunogenicity testing, the blood drawn at visit V03 was used as the baseline sample. Genomic DNA for TCRB sequencing was extracted from EDTA blood using the DNeasy Blood and Tissue Kit.

The germline V gene provides CDR1 MDHEN and CDR2 SYDVKM. Spanning cysteine to phenylalanine, the CDR3 consists of 15 amino acids. Only CDR3 DNA is held: 45 bases, read in frame from base 1. V is trimmed back by 8 bases and J by 0 bases, and the junction contains 6 bases that no gene match accounts for. Rearrangement joined TRBV28 to TRBJ1-5, with 8 bases matching TRBD1. Sequences were derived from PBMCs, sampled from a glioma patient treated with radiotherapy, temozolomide or both. This TCR was sampled from a man aged 25-40 years with glioma. The bases are TGTGCCAGCTTCAGGGGGCGGGATAGCAATCAGCCCCAGCATTTT. It specifies CASFRGRDSNQPQHF.